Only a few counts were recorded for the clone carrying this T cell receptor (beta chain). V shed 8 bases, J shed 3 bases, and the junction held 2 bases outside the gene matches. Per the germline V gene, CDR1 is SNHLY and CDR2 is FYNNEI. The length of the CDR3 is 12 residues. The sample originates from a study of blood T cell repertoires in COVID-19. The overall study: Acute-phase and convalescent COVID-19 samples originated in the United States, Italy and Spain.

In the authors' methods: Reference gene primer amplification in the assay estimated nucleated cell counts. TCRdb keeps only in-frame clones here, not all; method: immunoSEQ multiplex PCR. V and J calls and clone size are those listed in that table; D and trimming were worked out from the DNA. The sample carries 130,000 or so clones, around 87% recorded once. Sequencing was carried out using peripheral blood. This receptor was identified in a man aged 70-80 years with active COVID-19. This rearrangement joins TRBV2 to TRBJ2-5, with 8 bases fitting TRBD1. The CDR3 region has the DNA TGTGCCAGCCTGGACAGGGAAGAGACCCAGTACTTC. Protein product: CASLDREETQYF.